The sequence of this TCR beta chain was determined in a study of blood T cell repertoires in COVID-19. Study overall: Acute and convalescent COVID-19 specimens originated in the United States, Italy and Spain. Sources were T cells, B-cell-depleted T cells, or PBMCs; the material itself was cDNA or gDNA.

Authors' analysis steps: Reference gene primer amplification in the assay estimated nucleated cell counts. Sequenced by immunoSEQ multiplex PCR; TCRdb stores in-frame clones only, minus some. D and trimming were read from the DNA, whereas the V and J calls and clone size are those reported in that table. Here the sample spans 150,000 or so clones, approximately 88% being singletons. Germline V CDR1 and CDR2: LNHDA, SQIVND (reference sequence). The CDR3 has 14 residues. Trimming removed 5 bases from V and 6 bases from J, with 17 bases in between. This clone was recorded only once. This TCR was sampled from a man in his fifties or sixties with acute or convalescent COVID-19. This rearrangement joins TRBV19 to TRBJ2-7; D may be TRBD1 (6 bases). Sequenced: peripheral blood. CDR3 coding DNA: TGTGCCAGTAGTCAAACAGGGAAAACAAGCGAGCAGTACTTC. Translation: CASSQTGKTSEQYF.